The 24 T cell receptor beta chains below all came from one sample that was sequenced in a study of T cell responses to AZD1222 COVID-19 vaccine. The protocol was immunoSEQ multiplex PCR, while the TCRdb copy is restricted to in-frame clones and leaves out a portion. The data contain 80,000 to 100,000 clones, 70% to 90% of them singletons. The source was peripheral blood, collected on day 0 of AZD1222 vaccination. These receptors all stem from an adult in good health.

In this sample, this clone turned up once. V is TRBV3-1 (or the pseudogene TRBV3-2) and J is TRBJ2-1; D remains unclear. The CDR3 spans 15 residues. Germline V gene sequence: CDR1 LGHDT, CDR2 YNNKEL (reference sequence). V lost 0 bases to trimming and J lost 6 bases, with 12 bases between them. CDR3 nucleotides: TGTGCCAGCAGCCAAGAAGTTGGGCGACCCAATGAGCAGTTCTTC. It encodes CASSQEVGRPNEQFF.

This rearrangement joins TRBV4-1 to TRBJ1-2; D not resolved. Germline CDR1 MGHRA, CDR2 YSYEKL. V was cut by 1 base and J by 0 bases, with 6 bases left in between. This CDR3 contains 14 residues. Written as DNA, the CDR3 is TGCGCCAGCAGCCAAGTTCTCCCTAACTATGGCTACACCTTC. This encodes CASSQVLPNYGYTF.

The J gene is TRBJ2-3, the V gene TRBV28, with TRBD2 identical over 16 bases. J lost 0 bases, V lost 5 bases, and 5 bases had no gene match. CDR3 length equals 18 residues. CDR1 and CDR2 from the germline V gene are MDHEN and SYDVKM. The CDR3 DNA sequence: TGTGCCAGCAGTCTTGGGACTAGCGGGGGGGCCAGCACAGATACGCAGTATTTT. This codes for CASSLGTSGGASTDTQYF.

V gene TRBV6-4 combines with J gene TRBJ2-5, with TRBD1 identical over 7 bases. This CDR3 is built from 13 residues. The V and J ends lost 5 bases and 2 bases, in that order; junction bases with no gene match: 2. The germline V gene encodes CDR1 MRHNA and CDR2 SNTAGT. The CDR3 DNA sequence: TGTGCCAGCAGTAGGGACAGACAAGAGACCCAGTACTTC. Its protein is CASSRDRQETQYF.

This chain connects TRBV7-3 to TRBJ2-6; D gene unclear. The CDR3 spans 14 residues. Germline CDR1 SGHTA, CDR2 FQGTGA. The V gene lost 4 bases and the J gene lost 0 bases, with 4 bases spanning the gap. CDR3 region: CASSYSSGANVLTF. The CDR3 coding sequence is TGTGCCAGCAGCTATTCCTCTGGGGCCAACGTCCTGACTTTC. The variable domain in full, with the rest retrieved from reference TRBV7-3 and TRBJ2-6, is GAGVSQTPSNKVTEKGKYVELRCDPISGHTALYWYRQSLGQGPEFLIYFQGTGAADDSGLPNDRFFAVRPEGSVSTLKIQRTERGDSAVYLCASSYSSGANVLTFGAGSRLTVL.

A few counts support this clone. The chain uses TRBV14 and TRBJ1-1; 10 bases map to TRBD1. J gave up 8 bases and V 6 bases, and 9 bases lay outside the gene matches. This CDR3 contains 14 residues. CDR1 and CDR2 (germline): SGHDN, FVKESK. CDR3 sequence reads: CASSFTGTGAEAFF. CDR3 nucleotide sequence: TGTGCCAGCAGTTTCACCGGGACAGGGGCCGAAGCTTTCTTT.

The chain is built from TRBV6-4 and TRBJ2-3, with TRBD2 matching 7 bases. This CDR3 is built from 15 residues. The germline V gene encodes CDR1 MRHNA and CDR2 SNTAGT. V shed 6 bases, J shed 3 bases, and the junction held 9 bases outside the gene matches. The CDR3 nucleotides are TGTGCCAGCAGCCCGAGAGCGGGGATTACAGATACGCAGTATTTT. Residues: CASSPRAGITDTQYF.

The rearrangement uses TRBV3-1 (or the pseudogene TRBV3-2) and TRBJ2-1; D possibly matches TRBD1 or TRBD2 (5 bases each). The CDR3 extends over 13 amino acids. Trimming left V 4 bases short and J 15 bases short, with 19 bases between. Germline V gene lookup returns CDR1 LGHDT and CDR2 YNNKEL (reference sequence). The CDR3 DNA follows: TGTGCCAGCAGCCGCCCACCGGGGCAACGCCCGTTCTTC. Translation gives CASSRPPGQRPFF.

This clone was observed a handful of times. Here the CDR3 DNA reads TGTGCCAGCAGCTTAAACGGGGGCAGGAGTCAAGAGACCCAGTACTTC. Protein sequence: CASSLNGGRSQETQYF. The chain carries TRBV7-3 and TRBJ2-5; D possibly matches TRBD1 or TRBD2 (6 bases each). CDR3 length: 16 amino acids. V was cut by 1 base and J by 2 bases, with 14 bases left in between. Germline V gene data show CDR1 as SGHTA and CDR2 as FQGTGA.

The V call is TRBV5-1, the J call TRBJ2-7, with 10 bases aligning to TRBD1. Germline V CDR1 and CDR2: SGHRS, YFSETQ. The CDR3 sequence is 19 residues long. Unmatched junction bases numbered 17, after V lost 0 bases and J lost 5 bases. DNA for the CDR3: TGCGCCAGCAGCTTGGCCCTTTCCACCCCCGGGACAGGGGTCCACGAGCAGTACTTC. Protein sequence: CASSLALSTPGTGVHEQYF.

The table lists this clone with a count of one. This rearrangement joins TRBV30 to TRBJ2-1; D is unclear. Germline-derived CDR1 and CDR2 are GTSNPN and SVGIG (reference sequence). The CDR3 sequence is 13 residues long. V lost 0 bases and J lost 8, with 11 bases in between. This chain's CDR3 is CAWSVPGGDEQFF. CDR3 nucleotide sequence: TGTGCCTGGAGTGTACCAGGCGGCGATGAGCAGTTCTTC.

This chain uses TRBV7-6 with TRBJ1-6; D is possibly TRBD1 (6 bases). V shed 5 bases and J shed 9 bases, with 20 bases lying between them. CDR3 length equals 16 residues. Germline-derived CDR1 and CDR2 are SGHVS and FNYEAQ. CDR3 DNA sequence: TGTGCCAGCAGCCTAGGGGGAGGGGGGTACCTTTCACCCCTCCACTTT. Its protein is CASSLGGGGYLSPLHF.

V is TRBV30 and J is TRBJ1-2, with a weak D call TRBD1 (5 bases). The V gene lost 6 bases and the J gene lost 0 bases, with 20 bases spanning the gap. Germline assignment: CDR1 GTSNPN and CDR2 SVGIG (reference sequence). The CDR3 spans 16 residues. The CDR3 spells CACTPGGIPSNYGYTF. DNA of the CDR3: TGTGCCTGCACACCTGGGGGGATCCCCTCTAACTATGGCTACACCTTC.

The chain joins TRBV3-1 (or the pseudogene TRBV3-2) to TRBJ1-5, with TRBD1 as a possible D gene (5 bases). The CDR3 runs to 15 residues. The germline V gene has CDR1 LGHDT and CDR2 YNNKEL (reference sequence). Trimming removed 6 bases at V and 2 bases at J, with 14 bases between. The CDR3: CASSQAGPGNQPQHF. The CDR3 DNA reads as TGTGCCAGCAGTCAGGCAGGGCCGGGCAATCAGCCCCAGCATTTT.

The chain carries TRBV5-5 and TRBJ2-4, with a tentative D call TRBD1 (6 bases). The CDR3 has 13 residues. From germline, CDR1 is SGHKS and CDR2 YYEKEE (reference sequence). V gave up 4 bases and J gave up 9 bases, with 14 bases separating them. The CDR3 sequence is CASSNTGSPIQYF. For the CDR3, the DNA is TGTGCCAGCAGCAATACAGGGTCCCCCATTCAGTACTTC.

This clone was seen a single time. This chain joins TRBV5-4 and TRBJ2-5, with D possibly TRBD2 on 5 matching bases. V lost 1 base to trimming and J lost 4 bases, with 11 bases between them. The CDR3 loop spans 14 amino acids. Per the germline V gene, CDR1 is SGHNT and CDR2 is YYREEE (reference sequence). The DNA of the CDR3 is TGTGCCAGCAGCTTGCCCGCACGGGGAGAGACCCAGTACTTC. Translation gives CASSLPARGETQYF.

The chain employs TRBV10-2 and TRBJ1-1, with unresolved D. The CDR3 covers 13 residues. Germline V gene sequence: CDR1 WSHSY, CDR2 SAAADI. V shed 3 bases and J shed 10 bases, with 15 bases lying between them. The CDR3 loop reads CASSDHPRVVAFF. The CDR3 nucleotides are TGCGCCAGCAGTGACCACCCTCGGGTAGTAGCTTTCTTT.

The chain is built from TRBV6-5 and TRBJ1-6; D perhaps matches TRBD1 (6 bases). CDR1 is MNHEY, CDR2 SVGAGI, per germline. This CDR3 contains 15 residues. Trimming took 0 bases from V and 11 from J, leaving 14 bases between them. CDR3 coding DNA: TGTGCCAGCAGTTACTCGGGGGGGCGATTGACACCCCTCCACTTT. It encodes CASSYSGGRLTPLHF.

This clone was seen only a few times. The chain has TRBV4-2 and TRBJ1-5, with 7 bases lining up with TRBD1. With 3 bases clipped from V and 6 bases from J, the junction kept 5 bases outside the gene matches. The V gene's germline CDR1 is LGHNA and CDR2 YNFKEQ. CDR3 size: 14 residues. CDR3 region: CASSQVQGTQPQHF. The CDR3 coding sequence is TGTGCCAGCAGCCAGGTACAGGGGACTCAGCCCCAGCATTTT.

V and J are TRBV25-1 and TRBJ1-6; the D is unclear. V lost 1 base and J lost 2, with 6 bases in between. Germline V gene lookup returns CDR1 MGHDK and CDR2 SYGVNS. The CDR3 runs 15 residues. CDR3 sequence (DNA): TGTGCCAGCAGTGAATCGGCAACCTATAATTCACCCCTCCACTTT. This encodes CASSESATYNSPLHF.

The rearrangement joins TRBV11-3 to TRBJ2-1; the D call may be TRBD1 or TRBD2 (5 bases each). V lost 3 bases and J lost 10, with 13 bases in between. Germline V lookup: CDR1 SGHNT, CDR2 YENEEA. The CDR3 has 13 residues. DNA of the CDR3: TGTGCCAGCAGCTTCGACCGTCGGGGCGAGCAGTTCTTC. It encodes CASSFDRRGEQFF.

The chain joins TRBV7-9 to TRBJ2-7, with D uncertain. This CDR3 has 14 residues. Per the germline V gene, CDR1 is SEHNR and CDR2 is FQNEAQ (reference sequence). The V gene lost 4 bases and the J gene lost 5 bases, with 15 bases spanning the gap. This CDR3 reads CASSSMGSSNEQYF. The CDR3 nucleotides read TGTGCCAGCAGCTCCATGGGGTCCTCTAACGAGCAGTACTTC.

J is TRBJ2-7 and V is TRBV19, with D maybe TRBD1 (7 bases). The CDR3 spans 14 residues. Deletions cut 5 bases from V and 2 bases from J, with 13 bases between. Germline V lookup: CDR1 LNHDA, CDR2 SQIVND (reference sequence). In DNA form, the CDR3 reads TGTGCCAGTAGTGGGCAGGGGGGCCCCTACGAGCAGTACTTC. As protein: CASSGQGGPYEQYF. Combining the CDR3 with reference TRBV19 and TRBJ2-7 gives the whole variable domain DGGITQSPKYLFRKEGQNVTLSCEQNLNHDAMYWYRQDPGQGLRLIYYSQIVNDFQKGDIAEGYSVSREKKESFPLTVTSAQKNPTAFYLCASSGQGGPYEQYFGPGTRLTVT.

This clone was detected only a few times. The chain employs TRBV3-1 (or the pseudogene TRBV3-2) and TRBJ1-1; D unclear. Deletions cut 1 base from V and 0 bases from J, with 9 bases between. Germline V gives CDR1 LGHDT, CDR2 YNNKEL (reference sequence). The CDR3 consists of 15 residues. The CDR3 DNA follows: TGTGCCAGCAGCCAAGTTTTAAACTTGAACACTGAAGCTTTCTTT. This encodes CASSQVLNLNTEAFF.